These 2 T cell receptor beta chains came from one sample sequenced in a study of control samples from healthy donors and cancer patients. Assay: immunoSEQ multiplex PCR; the TCRdb copy retains only in-frame clones and omits some. The sample lists 90,000 to 100,000 clones; approximately 88% were seen once. Sequencing was carried out using PBMCs. All receptors come from a man aged 65 to 79 with lung cancer.

The chain uses TRBV3-1 (or the pseudogene TRBV3-2) and TRBJ1-2; TRBD1 is a possible D gene (5 bases). This CDR3 is built from 16 residues. Germline values: CDR1 LGHDT, CDR2 YNNKEL (reference sequence). Trimming pared 1 base from V and 4 bases from J, leaving 16 bases between. CDR3 in DNA: TGTGCCAGCAGCCAAGGGCAGGGAGGCATCCTCTATGGCTACACCTTC. Its protein is CASSQGQGGILYGYTF.

The chain has TRBV3-1 (or the pseudogene TRBV3-2) and TRBJ2-7, with D maybe TRBD2 (6 bases). Trimming took off 8 bases at V and 3 bases at J, with 8 bases between the two ends. Germline loops: CDR1 LGHDT, CDR2 YNNKEL (reference sequence). The CDR3 contains 11 residues. This chain's CDR3 is CASRGNYEQYF. DNA of the CDR3: TGTGCCAGCCGGGGGAACTACGAGCAGTACTTC.